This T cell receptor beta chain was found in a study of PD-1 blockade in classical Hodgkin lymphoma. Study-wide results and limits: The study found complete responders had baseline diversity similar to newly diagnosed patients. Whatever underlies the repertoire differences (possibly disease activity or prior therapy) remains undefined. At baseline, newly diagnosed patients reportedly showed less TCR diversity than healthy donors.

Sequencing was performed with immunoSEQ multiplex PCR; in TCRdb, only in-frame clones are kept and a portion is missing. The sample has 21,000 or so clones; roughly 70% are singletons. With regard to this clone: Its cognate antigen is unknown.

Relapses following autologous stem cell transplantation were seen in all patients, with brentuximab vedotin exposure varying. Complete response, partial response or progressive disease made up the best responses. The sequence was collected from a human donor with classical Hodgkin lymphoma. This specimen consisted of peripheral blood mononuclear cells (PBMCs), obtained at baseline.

CDR3 DNA sequence: TGTGCCAGCAGTTCCTACGACAGGAACAATGAGCAGTTCTTC. Amino acids: CASSSYDRNNEQFF. V gene TRBV27 combines with J gene TRBJ2-1; possible D gene TRBD1, 6 bases. The CDR3 totals 14 residues. Germline CDR1 is MNHEY and CDR2 is SMNVEV (reference sequence). Trimming stripped 4 bases from V and 5 bases from J, with 12 bases between.